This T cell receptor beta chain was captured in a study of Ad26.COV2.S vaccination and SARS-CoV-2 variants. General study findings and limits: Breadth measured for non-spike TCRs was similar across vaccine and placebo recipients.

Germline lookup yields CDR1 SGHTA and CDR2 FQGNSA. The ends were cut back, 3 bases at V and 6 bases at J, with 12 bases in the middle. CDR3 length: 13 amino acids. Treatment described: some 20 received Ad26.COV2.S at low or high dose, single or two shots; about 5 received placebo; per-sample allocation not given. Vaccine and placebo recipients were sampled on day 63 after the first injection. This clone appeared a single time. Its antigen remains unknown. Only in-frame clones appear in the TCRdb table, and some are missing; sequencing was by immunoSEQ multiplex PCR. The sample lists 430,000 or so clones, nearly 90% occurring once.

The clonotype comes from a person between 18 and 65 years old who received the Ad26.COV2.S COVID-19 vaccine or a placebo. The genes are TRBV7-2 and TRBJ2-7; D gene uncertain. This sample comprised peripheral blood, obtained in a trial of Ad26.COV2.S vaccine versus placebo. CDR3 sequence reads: CASSFLLESEQYV. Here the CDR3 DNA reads TGTGCCAGCAGCTTCCTGCTAGAGAGCGAGCAGTACGTC.